This section outlines one T cell receptor (beta chain) sequence together with its context. These data originate in a study of siplizumab effects on memory and regulatory T cells. The CDR3 has 12 residues. Trimming took 6 bases from V and 11 from J, leaving 14 bases between them. CDR1 and CDR2 from the germline V gene are LNHDA and SQIVND (reference sequence). Clones were sequenced by immunoSEQ multiplex PCR, and TCRdb holds only the in-frame ones, with some missing. The sample records tens of thousands of clones, just over 95% being singletons. The chain joins TRBV19 to TRBJ1-5; D may be TRBD1 (5 bases). Material for sequencing was naive CD8+ T cells sorted from blood. The TCR sequence derives from a human donor in good health. DNA of the CDR3: TGTGCCAGTAGCCCCTTGGGGGGGTCCCAGCATTTT. Its translation: CASSPLGGSQHF.